This entry is about one T cell receptor (beta chain). What it binds is unknown. The sample comes from a study of cytomegalovirus exposure and HLA in healthy donors. There are 14 residues in the CDR3. The germline CDR1 and CDR2 sequences are MDHEN and SYDVKM. Unmatched junction bases numbered 5, after V lost 7 bases and J lost 2 bases. Study outcomes and limitations: A later analysis found common viral pathogens apparently linked to several of the most significant clusters. Upon later analysis, TCR association rates were observed to vary by HLA locus, being highest for DRB1 and lowest for HLA-C. Near-uniform donor sequencing depth was presumed by presence/absence analyses. Later, an analysis showed that TCR beta chains associated with HLA were more clonally expanded than others that were equally common.

PCR involved 60 Vbeta and 13 Jbeta primers. Data came from immunoSEQ multiplex PCR; TCRdb stores just in-frame clones and leaves some out. The repertoire consists of 95,000 to 120,000 clones, with over 65% occurring once and the leading ten covering about 2.7%. The chain has TRBV28 and TRBJ1-3; 7 bases are shared with TRBD1. The receptor was derived from a woman aged 18-29 years in good health and CMV-seronegative. Sequencing input: PBMCs. The CDR3 is CASTQGVAGNTIYF. In DNA form, the CDR3 reads TGTGCCAGCACCCAGGGGGTAGCTGGAAACACCATATATTTT.